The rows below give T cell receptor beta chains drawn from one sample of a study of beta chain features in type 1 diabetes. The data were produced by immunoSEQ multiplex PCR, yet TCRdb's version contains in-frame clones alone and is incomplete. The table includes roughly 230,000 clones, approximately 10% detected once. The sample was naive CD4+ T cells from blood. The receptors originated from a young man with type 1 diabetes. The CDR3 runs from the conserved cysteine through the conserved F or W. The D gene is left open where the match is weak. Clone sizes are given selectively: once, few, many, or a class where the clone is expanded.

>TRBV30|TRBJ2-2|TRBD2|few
TGTGCCTGGAGTGTACTTTCCGGGGGGACCGGGGAGCTGTTTTTT
CAWSVLSGGTGELFF
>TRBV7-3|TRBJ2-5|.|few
TGTGCCAGCAGCCGGGGTGCCCGGGAGACCCAGTACTTC
CASSRGARETQYF
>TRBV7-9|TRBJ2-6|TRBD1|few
TGTGCCAGCAGCCGACAGGGGCGATACTCTGGGGCCAACGTCCTGACTTTC
CASSRQGRYSGANVLTF
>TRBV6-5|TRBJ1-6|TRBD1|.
TGTGCCAGCAGTTACTCGAACAGGGGCAATTCACCCCTCCACTTT
CASSYSNRGNSPLHF
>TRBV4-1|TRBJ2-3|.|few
TGCGCCAGCAGCTCAAGGATTAGGACTTCTAACACAGATACGCAGTATTTT
CASSSRIRTSNTDTQYF
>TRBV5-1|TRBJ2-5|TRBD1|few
TGCGCCAGCAGCGCATTGGGACAGGGGGTCGAGACCCAGTACTTC
CASSALGQGVETQYF
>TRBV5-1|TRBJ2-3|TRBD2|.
TGCGCCAGCAGCTTGGTTAGCGGGGGGAACGTCCCGCAGTATTTT
CASSLVSGGNVPQYF
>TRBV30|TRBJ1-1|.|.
TGTGCCTGGAGGCGACAACTTATGAACACTGAAGCTTTCTTT
CAWRRQLMNTEAFF
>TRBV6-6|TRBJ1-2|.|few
TGTGCCAGCAGCTATTTCGGTGGCTACACCTTC
CASSYFGGYTF
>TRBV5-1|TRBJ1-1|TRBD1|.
TGCGCCAGCAGTCTAGGGGGCGAAGCTGAAGCTTTCTTT
CASSLGGEAEAFF
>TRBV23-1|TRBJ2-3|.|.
TGCGCCAGCAGTCAATCCGAGGGAGCCCCGTTAATTTGTAGCACAGATACGCAGTATTTT
CASSQSEGAPLICSTDTQYF
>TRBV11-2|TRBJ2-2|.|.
TGTGCCACCTCGAGGAACACCGGGGAGCTGTTTTTT
CATSRNTGELFF
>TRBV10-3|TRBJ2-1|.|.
TGTGCCGCCACCTCGCCGGGTCCCAACTACAATGAGCAGTTCTTC
CAATSPGPNYNEQFF
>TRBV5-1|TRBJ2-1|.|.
TGCGCCAGCAGCTTGGGCCCCAGCGATGAGCAGTTCTTC
CASSLGPSDEQFF
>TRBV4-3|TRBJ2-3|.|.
TGCGCCAGCAGCCAAGCCCCCGTTTTGCGGGGAACAGATACGCAGTATTTT
CASSQAPVLRGTDTQYF
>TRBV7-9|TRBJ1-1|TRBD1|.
TGTGCCAGCAGCCTGGGACAGGGGAACACTGAAGCTTTCTTT
CASSLGQGNTEAFF
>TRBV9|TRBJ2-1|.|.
TGTGCCAGCAGCTTCCGGGCGGGCTACAATGAGCAGTTCTTC
CASSFRAGYNEQFF
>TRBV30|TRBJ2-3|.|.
TGTGCCTGGAGTCCTACCCACGGAGATACGCAGTATTTT
CAWSPTHGDTQYF
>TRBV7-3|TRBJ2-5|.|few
TGTGCCAGCAGCCCTGGAAGAGGGGAGACCCAGTACTTC
CASSPGRGETQYF
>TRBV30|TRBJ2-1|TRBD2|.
TGTGCCTGGAGTTGGGCTAGCGGGAACAATGAGCAGTTCTTC
CAWSWASGNNEQFF
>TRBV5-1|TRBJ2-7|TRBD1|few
TGCGCCAGCAGCTTAGAACAGGGGGCCCACGAGCAGTACTTC
CASSLEQGAHEQYF
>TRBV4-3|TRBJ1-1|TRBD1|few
TGCGCCAGCAGCCAAGAGACAGGGCCCTGGAACACTGAAGCTTTCTTT
CASSQETGPWNTEAFF
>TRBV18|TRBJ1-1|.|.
TGTGCCAGCTCACCACGGGAGGACACTGAAGCTTTCTTT
CASSPREDTEAFF
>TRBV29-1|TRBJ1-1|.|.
TGCAGCGCGGGGGGCGGTGAAGCTTTCTTT
CSAGGGEAFF
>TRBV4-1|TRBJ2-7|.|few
TGCGCCAGCAGCCAAGGACAGTTACAGGGAACTACCTACGAGCAGTACTTC
CASSQGQLQGTTYEQYF
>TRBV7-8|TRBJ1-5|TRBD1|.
TGTGCCAGCAGCCCGGGACAGTATAGCAATCAGCCCCAGCATTTT
CASSPGQYSNQPQHF
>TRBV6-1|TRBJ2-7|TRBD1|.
TGTGCCAGCAGGCGGCAGGGGGCGAACGAGCAGTACTTC
CASRRQGANEQYF
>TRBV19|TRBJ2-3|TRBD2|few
TGTGCCAGTAGTTCCTACAGCGGGGACCCCGGAGATACGCAGTATTTT
CASSSYSGDPGDTQYF
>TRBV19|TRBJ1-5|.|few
TGTGCCAGTAGTATAGGGGGCGCAGGGCAGCCCCAGCATTTT
CASSIGGAGQPQHF
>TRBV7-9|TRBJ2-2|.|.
TGTGCCAGCAGCTTCGCAGGGACTTTAGAGCTGTTTTTT
CASSFAGTLELFF
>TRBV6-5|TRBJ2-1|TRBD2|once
TGTGCCAGCAGAGGGACTAAGAGGAATGAGCAGTTCTTC
CASRGTKRNEQFF
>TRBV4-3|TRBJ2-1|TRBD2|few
TGCGCCAGCGGACCGAGCCACGGGGGGTACAATGAGCAGTTCTTC
CASGPSHGGYNEQFF
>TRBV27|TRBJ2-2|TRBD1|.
TGTGCCAGCAGCTCGGGACAGTCCCACACCGGGGAGCTGTTTTTT
CASSSGQSHTGELFF
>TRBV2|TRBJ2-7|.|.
TGTGCCAGCAGTGATGGCGGGGGCGCCGGGTGGGAGCAGTACTTC
CASSDGGGAGWEQYF
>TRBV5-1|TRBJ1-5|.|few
TGCGCCAGCAGCTTGGGTGTTACAGGATTGAATCAGCCCCAGCATTTT
CASSLGVTGLNQPQHF
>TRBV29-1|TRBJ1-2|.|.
TGCAGCGTTGAAGACTGGGCAGGGGTTTCTAGCTACACCTTC
CSVEDWAGVSSYTF
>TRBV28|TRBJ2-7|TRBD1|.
TGTGCCAGCAGAACACAGGGGGCATCCTACGAGCAGTACTTC
CASRTQGASYEQYF
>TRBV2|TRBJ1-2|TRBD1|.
TGTGCCAGGAGGACAGGGGGCGTTAGTGGCTACACCTTC
CARRTGGVSGYTF
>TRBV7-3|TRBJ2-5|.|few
TGTGCCAGCAGCTTAGGGGGCCTGGATCAAGAGACCCAGTACTTC
CASSLGGLDQETQYF
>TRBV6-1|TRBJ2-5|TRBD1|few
TGTGCCAGCAGTGAAGCGACAGGGGGCGTAGAGACCCAGTACTTC
CASSEATGGVETQYF
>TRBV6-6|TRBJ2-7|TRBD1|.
TGTGCCAGCAGTCCCTACTCGTCTACAGGGGCCTACGAGCAGTACTTC
CASSPYSSTGAYEQYF
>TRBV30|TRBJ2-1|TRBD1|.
TGTGCCTGGAGCAAGGACAGGGATTACAATGAGCAGTTCTTC
CAWSKDRDYNEQFF
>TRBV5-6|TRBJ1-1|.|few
TGTGCCAGCAGCCCCCCTGGGCGGACAGATGAAGCTTTCTTT
CASSPPGRTDEAFF
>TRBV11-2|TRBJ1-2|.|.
TGTGCCAGCAGGTTCGGGGGGTCGGATGGCTACACCTTC
CASRFGGSDGYTF
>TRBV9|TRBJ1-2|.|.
TGTGCCAGCAGCGTATCTACCCATACGAACTATGGCTACACCTTC
CASSVSTHTNYGYTF